This T cell receptor (beta chain) was documented in a study of T cells in Graves' hyperthyroidism and ophthalmopathy (dated by TCRdb to about 2019). Regarding the complete study: Peripheral blood was sampled at the time of initial diagnosis, prior to any treatment. To identify distinguishing TCR V-J signatures, a discovery cohort of around 100 patients was used, comprising 40 to 45 with Graves' ophthalmopathy and around 60 with stable Graves' hyperthyroidism. An independent validation cohort of 18 to 20 hyperthyroidism patients and approximately 16 patients who later progressed to ophthalmopathy tested prospective prediction of ophthalmopathy. The 100 or so discovery patients were randomly divided into training and test sets at a 7:3 ratio. In about 6 Graves' hyperthyroidism patients, the study also compared T-cell repertoires from thyroid tissue with T-cell repertoires from blood. Following sampling, methimazole starting at 30 mg daily was given to hyperthyroidism patients, and high-dose intravenous methylprednisolone was given to ophthalmopathy patients. The paper describes TCR Vbeta CDR3 sequencing of 120 to 150 peripheral blood samples, made up of 43 ophthalmopathy patients, around 73 hyperthyroidism patients and some 17 progressor patients. What the research found in general, with its limitations: Ophthalmopathy was separated from stable hyperthyroidism by a 13 V-J signature model, with about 88% sensitivity and approximately 81% specificity obtained in cross-validation and 80%/75% obtained in testing. Most expanded thyroid clonotypes (frequency above 0.001) were also detected in blood, suggesting blood repertoires may reflect thyroid immune responses. No statistical method was used to set the sample size in advance, and investigators knew the group allocation. In validation, the model predicted progression to ophthalmopathy with over 65% sensitivity and 72% to 85% specificity, a median of 6.5 months before onset.

Graves' hyperthyroidism was defined as stable when no progression to ophthalmopathy occurred over 18 months of follow-up. Hyperthyroidism patients were newly diagnosed, with disease duration under 2 months, and aged 18 to 65 years. Any patient with an uncontrolled infection, another autoimmune disease, pregnancy or lactation was excluded. Clinical symptoms, serum thyroxine and TRAb, thyroid ultrasound, and orbital computed tomography formed the basis for the diagnoses. PBMCs were separated from over 9 ml of fresh peripheral blood using Ficoll-Paque density gradient centrifugation. Total RNA was extracted using Trizol reagent, and RNA quality was assessed on an Agilent 2100 Bioanalyzer. V loses 0 bases, J loses 0 bases, and the germline ends lie 4 bases apart. As encoded in the germline V gene, CDR1 is SGDLS while CDR2 is YYNGEE. The CDR3 is 14 residues long, ends included. Only the CDR3 part of the read is kept: 42 bases, read in frame from the first base.

TCR beta CDR3 regions were amplified from RNA transcripts. For the first round of RT-PCR on the TCR CDR3, the HTBI primer set was used together with the Qiagen OneStep RT-PCR kit. The libraries were constructed in a second round of multiplex PCR and then size-selected and purified. The libraries were sequenced on an Illumina HiSeq2000 using paired-end 100 bp reads. Turning to the authors' computational methods: Raw data were processed with SOAPnuke, discarding reads with adapters, uncalled bases, mean Phred below 15, or no exact constant-primer or identifier match. COPE v1.2.5 was used to merge high-quality paired reads, and clonotypes were defined as unique nucleotide sequences. MiTCR v1.1 was used to align the clonotypes against IMGT TRBV, TRBD and TRBJ reference segments. Only V-J combinations with frequency above 0.0001, covering roughly 99% of repertoires, were analysed. The TCS score was defined as F50 (clonal expansion) divided by E x V (chaos), with BLOSUM62-based TCRdist calculated between CDR3 peptides within each V-J. Welch's t-statistics and random forest reduced roughly 530 V-J features to roughly 13, which were used in a naive Bayes classifier (R e1071). The Morisita-Horn index was used to measure how similar the thyroid and blood repertoires were. The public reads were quality trimmed at Q25 with fastp and then assembled into clones with MiXCR by TCRdb, keeping productive beta chains. Merged by CDR3 protein, the rows form single entries marked with the most common genes and DNA. The V and J calls were determined by TCRdb, not by the authors. The sample profile shows some 800,000 distinct CDR3 sequences; 35% to 45% of them were found once. 8.9% of the sample belongs to the ten largest clones.

About this clonotype: Its target antigen remains unknown. A far larger clone is only one base removed, so a read error is likely. The conserved closing phenylalanine or tryptophan is absent in this CDR3, likely reflecting a read error.

What was sequenced was blood. The clonotype originates from a man aged 18 to 35 with Graves' hyperthyroidism. The chain couples TRBV9 to TRBJ1-3, with the D segment identity uncertain. The CDR3 sequence is CASSVGSSGNTIYL. Read as DNA, the sequence is TGTGCCAGCAGCGTAGGGAGCTCTGGAAACACCATATATCTT.